This T cell receptor (beta chain) was found in a study of identical twins. From the 5' RACE reads, TCRdb called clonotypes with MiXCR, one entry per CDR3 protein. The sample shows about 920,000 distinct CDR3 sequences, roughly 12% of them seen only once. The CDR3 length is 13 residues. Germline CDR1 is DFQATT and CDR2 is SNEGSKA (reference sequence). Between the trimmed V and J ends, which lost 6 bases and 6 bases, there was a span of 17 bases. Separately, the same data were catalogued under a study of yellow fever vaccine responses in identical twins.

The sample was PBMCs. This clonotype originated in a woman between 18 and 29 years old in good health. The chain is built from TRBV20-1 and TRBJ1-2, with D maybe TRBD1 (6 bases). CDR3 nucleotide sequence: TGCAGTGCCCCGGTTGGGGGGCAAAATGGCTACACCTTC. This sequence encodes CSAPVGGQNGYTF.